This T cell receptor (beta chain) originates from a study of CD8 T cells in Susac syndrome. The study's findings and limits: The study's TCR sequencing and HLA analysis covered a relatively small number of individuals, and the study acknowledged this.

Concerning this clonotype itself: Its antigen is undetermined.

Roughly 0.45 to 1 ug RNA was reverse transcribed with random hexamers. Coverage of TCR beta CDR3 amplification by immunoSEQ multiplex PCR extended to 54 Vbeta and 13 Jbeta. TCRdb reprocessed the immunoSEQ multiplex PCR reads via MiXCR and lists one record per CDR3 protein. In the table there are about 190,000 distinct CDR3 sequences, roughly 92% of which are singletons. Sequencing of TCR beta covered CD8+ and CD4+ T cells obtained from blood. Bulk CD8+ and CD4+ cells came from magnetic negative isolation; CD8+ TEMRA by FACS. The CDR3 has 14 amino acids. The J segment lost 2 bases and the V segment lost 7 bases, leaving 4 bases of the junction unmatched.

Sequencing was carried out using CD4+ T cells from PBMCs. This clonotype was obtained from a human donor in good health. The J gene is TRBJ1-2, the V gene TRBV12-3 or TRBV12-4; 10 bases fit TRBD1. Here the CDR3 DNA reads TGTGCCAGCACCCTGACAGGGGGCAACTATGGCTACACCTTC. Its protein product is CASTLTGGNYGYTF.